These 21 T cell receptor beta chains came from one sample sequenced in a study of blood T cell repertoires in COVID-19 (dated by TCRdb to between 2020 and 2021). Library generation was performed with the immunoSEQ multiplex PCR assay. Entries here come from immuneACCESS through TCRdb and include only in-frame sequences with V and J called. Some clones fail to appear in such tables; in the studies checked, an unresolved V gene covers under half of the shortfall, and the cause of the remainder is unknown. This sample has some 29,000 clones in its table, and about 89% of those were observed once. Roughly 2.7% of the sample is held by the ten biggest clonotypes. The sample comprised peripheral blood. The receptors shown here come from a human donor in a cohort sampled during active COVID-19.

This chain joins TRBV5-6 and TRBJ2-2; D is undetermined. CDR1 and CDR2 (germline): SGHDT, YYEEEE. The V end was cut by 4 bases, the J end by 5 bases, with 6 bases between. The CDR3 is made up of 12 amino acids. Here the CDR3 reads CASSPNTGELFF. CDR3 DNA sequence: TGTGCCAGCAGCCCAAATACCGGGGAGCTGTTTTTT.

This chain connects TRBV19 to TRBJ2-5; 9 nucleotides agree with TRBD2. Germline loops: CDR1 LNHDA, CDR2 SQIVND (reference sequence). CDR3 length: 15 residues. Trimming at V came to 7 bases and at J to 4 bases, leaving 10 bases not matched to a gene. Here the CDR3 DNA reads TGTGCCAGTACCGGTCGCGGGGGGGCCCCAGAGACCCAGTACTTC. As protein: CASTGRGGAPETQYF.

This chain uses TRBV7-2 with TRBJ1-1; unclear D gene. Germline CDR1 reads SGHTA; CDR2 reads FQGNSA. Trimming took 3 bases from V and 1 from J, leaving 15 bases between them. This CDR3 is 16 amino acids long. The CDR3 loop is CASSLLYLESNTEAFF. The CDR3 DNA is TGTGCCAGCAGCTTGTTATATTTAGAATCGAACACTGAAGCTTTCTTT.

This chain links TRBV5-8 with TRBJ1-1, with D maybe TRBD1 (6 bases). The germline CDR1 and CDR2 sequences are SGHTS and YDEGEE. V dropped 5 bases and J dropped 4 bases, with 9 bases sitting between them. The CDR3 is made up of 12 amino acids. DNA of the CDR3: TGTGCCAGCAGACAGGGTGGCACTGAAGCTTTCTTT. As protein: CASRQGGTEAFF.

The chain joins TRBV5-8 to TRBJ1-5; D perhaps matches TRBD1 (5 bases). The CDR3 has 13 residues. Germline V gene sequence: CDR1 SGHTS, CDR2 YDEGEE. V was shortened by 7 bases and J by 6 bases, with 14 bases between the two germline ends. The CDR3 loop is CASGIRGIQPQHF. In nucleotides, the CDR3 is TGTGCCAGCGGGATCCGGGGGATTCAGCCCCAGCATTTT.

This rearrangement joins TRBV3-1 (or the pseudogene TRBV3-2) to TRBJ2-7; 8 nucleotides line up with TRBD1. Germline assignment: CDR1 LGHDT and CDR2 YNNKEL (reference sequence). CDR3 length: 15 amino acids. Losses at the gene ends were 1 base for V and 5 bases for J; bases not matched to a gene: 7. The CDR3 sequence is CASSQGIDRGDEQYF. Written as DNA, the CDR3 is TGTGCCAGCAGCCAAGGAATTGACAGGGGCGACGAGCAGTACTTC.

The rearrangement links TRBV4-3 to TRBJ2-3; TRBD2 agrees at 7 bases. CDR1 is LGHNA, CDR2 YSLEER, per germline. This CDR3 spans 17 amino acids. V was pared by 0 bases and J by 3 bases, with 9 bases of the junction left unmatched. The CDR3 nucleotides read TGCGCCAGCAGCCAAGACGTTGTGGCTAGCGGAACAGATACGCAGTATTTT. It is translated as CASSQDVVASGTDTQYF.

The V gene is TRBV7-9, the J gene TRBJ1-2; tentative D call: TRBD1 (6 bases). Trimming removed 4 bases at V and 7 bases at J, with 25 bases between. Germline V CDR1 and CDR2: SEHNR, FQNEAQ (reference sequence). The CDR3 loop spans 17 amino acids. CDR3 protein: CASSSTNEGHRTSGYTF. As DNA, the CDR3 is TGTGCCAGCAGCTCTACGAATGAGGGACACCGAACATCTGGCTACACCTTC.

The CDR3 spells CASSLVVRAGELFF. The CDR3 DNA reads TGTGCCAGCAGCTTAGTAGTAAGAGCCGGGGAGCTGTTTTTT. This sequence joins TRBV7-9 and TRBJ2-2; no clear D. Per germline, CDR1 SEHNR and CDR2 FQNEAQ (reference sequence). V shed 1 base and J shed 6 bases, with 9 bases lying between them. The CDR3 is 14 amino acids.

The chain employs TRBV7-2 and TRBJ1-2; 9 nucleotides align to TRBD1. Germline assignment: CDR1 SGHTA and CDR2 FQGNSA. Trimming removed 5 bases from V and 4 bases from J; junction bases left unmatched: 5. The CDR3 extends over 14 amino acids. The CDR3 loop is CASSTRQGGYGYTF. CDR3 nucleotide sequence: TGTGCCAGCAGCACAAGACAGGGGGGCTATGGCTACACCTTC.

The chain joins TRBV14 to TRBJ2-1, with D possibly TRBD2 on 6 matching bases. Germline CDR1 SGHDN, CDR2 FVKESK. V lost 0 bases to trimming and J lost 6 bases, with 15 bases between them. This CDR3 is 16 amino acids long. The CDR3 coding sequence is TGTGCCAGCAGCCAAGATTTCGTAGGGGAGGTCAATGAGCAGTTCTTC. Translating it yields CASSQDFVGEVNEQFF.

The gene calls are TRBV5-1 and TRBJ1-3, with TRBD1 identical over 7 bases. Germline CDR1 is SGHRS and CDR2 is YFSETQ. CDR3 length: 15 residues. The V gene end was trimmed by 4 bases and the J gene end by 4 bases; junction bases not matched to a gene: 8. The CDR3 nucleotides read TGCGCCAGCAGCAACCCCGAGGGGGCGGGAAACACCATATATTTT. Translation: CASSNPEGAGNTIYF.

The sample holds one count of this clone. The J gene is TRBJ1-5, the V gene TRBV15, with 9 bases fitting TRBD1. CDR3 length equals 15 residues. CDR1 is LNHNV, CDR2 YYDKDF, per germline (reference sequence). Trimming at V came to 5 bases and at J to 7 bases, leaving 9 bases not matched to a gene. DNA for the CDR3: TGTGCCACCAGCGACAGGGGGAAATTCGGCCAGCCCCAGCATTTT. Residues: CATSDRGKFGQPQHF. Full variable domain (outside the CDR3, taken from reference TRBV15 and TRBJ1-5): DAMVIQNPRYQVTQFGKPVTLSCSQTLNHNVMYWYQQKSSQAPKLLFHYYDKDFNNEADTPDNFQSRRPNTSFCFLDIRSPGLGDTAMYLCATSDRGKFGQPQHFGDGTRLSIL.

V is TRBV19 and J is TRBJ1-2; 8 nucleotides align to TRBD1. This CDR3 is 13 amino acids long. The junction had 5 bases not matched to a gene; V was cut back by 3 bases and J by 8 bases. CDR1 is LNHDA and CDR2 is SQIVND in the germline V gene (reference sequence). CDR3 DNA: TGTGCCAGTAGTATCAGGACAGGGCAAGGCTACACCTTC. This gives the protein CASSIRTGQGYTF.

The chain joins TRBV6-2 or TRBV6-3 to TRBJ1-2; 7 bases map to TRBD1. Unmatched junction bases numbered 6, after V lost 2 bases and J lost 6 bases. The CDR3 has 14 amino acids. Looked up from germline, CDR1 is MNHEY and CDR2 is SVGEGT. In DNA, the CDR3 is TGTGCCAGCAGTTACAGGGGGCCCGTGAATGGCTACACCTTC. It is translated as CASSYRGPVNGYTF.

V usage is TRBV5-4 and J usage is TRBJ2-1; possibly TRBD2 for D (7 bases). Germline V lookup: CDR1 SGHNT, CDR2 YYREEE (reference sequence). The length of the CDR3 is 16 residues. V was clipped by 4 bases and J by 1 base, with 15 bases between them. The CDR3 loop reads CASSGGGGRSYNEQFF. The DNA of the CDR3 is TGTGCCAGCAGCGGGGGCGGGGGCCGATCCTACAATGAGCAGTTCTTC. The full variable domain, its missing parts supplied by reference TRBV5-4 and TRBJ2-1, is ETGVTQSPTHLIKTRGQQVTLRCSSQSGHNTVSWYQQALGQGPQFIFQYYREEENGRGNFPPRFSGLQFPNYSSELNVNALELDDSALYLCASSGGGGRSYNEQFFGPGTRLTVL.

This rearrangement joins TRBV12-3 or TRBV12-4 to TRBJ2-3, with TRBD2 identical over 9 bases. This CDR3 has 12 residues. V was clipped by 6 bases and J by 9 bases; unmatched bases: 4. CDR3 bases: TGTGCCAGCAGCCTACTAGCGGGCACGCAGTATTTT. Protein: CASSLLAGTQYF.

The chain has TRBV28 and TRBJ1-2; TRBD1 matches 7 bases. V was clipped by 2 bases and J by 6 bases; unmatched bases: 12. Germline V gene sequence: CDR1 MDHEN, CDR2 SYDVKM. The CDR3 contains 16 residues. CDR3 protein: CASSLGGSRTGNGYTF. CDR3 DNA sequence: TGTGCCAGCAGTTTAGGGGGATCCCGGACAGGCAATGGCTACACCTTC.

This chain connects TRBV5-1 to TRBJ1-4; TRBD1 aligns across 10 bases. Germline loops: CDR1 SGHRS, CDR2 YFSETQ. The CDR3 has 16 residues. J lost 5 bases, V lost 5 bases, and 9 bases had no gene match. CDR3 sequence reads: CASSLTGGVRNEKLFF. CDR3 nucleotide sequence: TGCGCCAGCAGTCTGACAGGGGGCGTTCGCAATGAAAAACTGTTTTTT.

The table lists this clone with a few counts. The chain is built from TRBV10-1 and TRBJ2-7; TRBD1 matches 8 bases. V trimming: 10 bases; J trimming: 4 bases; junction bases outside the gene matches: 21. The V gene's germline CDR1 is WNHNN and CDR2 SYGVQD (reference sequence). CDR3 size: 17 residues. CDR3: CATPGQVYPPIAYEQYF. CDR3 nucleotide sequence: TGCGCCACCCCGGGACAGGTCTACCCCCCTATCGCTTACGAGCAGTACTTC.

The chain combines TRBV7-9 with TRBJ2-1; weak D call: TRBD2 (7 bases). The CDR3 covers 17 residues. The germline V gene encodes CDR1 SEHNR and CDR2 FQNEAQ (reference sequence). V lost 6 bases to trimming and J lost 0 bases, with 18 bases between them. CDR3 DNA sequence: TGTGCCAGCAGGGGGGGGCTGGCGGGCAGCTCCTACAATGAGCAGTTCTTC. Residues: CASRGGLAGSSYNEQFF. Full variable domain (outside the CDR3, taken from reference TRBV7-9 and TRBJ2-1): DTGVSQNPRHKITKRGQNVTFRCDPISEHNRLYWYRQTLGQGPEFLTYFQNEAQLEKSRLLSDRFSAERPKGSFSTLEIQRTEQGDSAMYLCASRGGLAGSSYNEQFFGPGTRLTVL.